These 6 T cell receptor beta chains came from one sample sequenced in a study of blood T cell repertoires in COVID-19. The assay was immunoSEQ multiplex PCR, and TCRdb's table has in-frame clones only and misses some. This table has some 250,000 clones, around 88% appearing once. Sequenced: PBMCs or T cells enriched from blood (not recorded which). Receptors were obtained from a middle-aged woman with acute COVID-19.

The chain recombines TRBV6-6 with TRBJ1-2, with unresolved D. CDR3 length: 14 residues. The germline V and J ends were trimmed by 5 bases and 1 base, with 11 bases remaining between them. Germline V gene sequence: CDR1 MNHNY, CDR2 SVGAGI (reference sequence). This chain's CDR3 is CASSDPTNNYGYTF. CDR3 DNA sequence: TGTGCCAGCAGTGACCCGACAAATAACTATGGCTACACCTTC.

The chain joins TRBV6-5 to TRBJ2-7; TRBD2 matches 7 bases. CDR3 size: 15 residues. Unmatched junction bases numbered 12, after V lost 6 bases and J lost 4 bases. Germline V gene sequence: CDR1 MNHEY, CDR2 SVGAGI. The CDR3 reads CASRTTSAMGYEQYF. CDR3 DNA sequence: TGTGCCAGCAGGACCACTAGCGCGATGGGTTACGAGCAGTACTTC.

The gene calls are TRBV9 and TRBJ2-1, with TRBD1 identical over 8 bases. V gave up 3 bases and J gave up 0 bases; unmatched junction bases: 8. Per germline, CDR1 SGDLS and CDR2 YYNGEE. The CDR3 runs to 17 residues. CDR3 in DNA: TGTGCCAGCAGCGACTCAGACAGGGGAGCCTCCTACAATGAGCAGTTCTTC. This sequence encodes CASSDSDRGASYNEQFF.

The rearrangement uses TRBV24-1 and TRBJ2-2; 10 nucleotides line up with TRBD2. The CDR3 covers 16 residues. The V gene end was trimmed by 4 bases and the J gene end by 9 bases; junction bases not matched to a gene: 10. The germline gives CDR1 KGHDR, CDR2 SFDVKD. CDR3 loop: CATSEGSSGGRRELFF. In nucleotides, the CDR3 is TGTGCCACCAGTGAGGGATCTAGCGGGGGCAGGAGGGAGCTGTTTTTT.

V gene TRBV21-1 combines with J gene TRBJ2-7; TRBD1, the table's D call, lacks a check against the DNA. TRBV21-1 is described as a pseudogene. This CDR3 spans 15 amino acids. In DNA, the CDR3 is TGTGCCAGCAGCTCGACAGGGGGCTGCTCCTACGAGCAGTACTTC. This codes for CASSSTGGCSYEQYF.

The V and J genes are TRBV4-2 and TRBJ2-7; TRBD1 might be the D (5 bases). The CDR3 runs 19 residues. Germline V gene lookup returns CDR1 LGHNA and CDR2 YNFKEQ. V gave up 0 bases and J gave up 2 bases, with 23 bases separating them. Here the CDR3 DNA reads TGTGCCAGCAGCCAAGAGGAGACCCGAGACCCGGACACCCCCTACGAGCAGTACTTC. Translation gives CASSQEETRDPDTPYEQYF.